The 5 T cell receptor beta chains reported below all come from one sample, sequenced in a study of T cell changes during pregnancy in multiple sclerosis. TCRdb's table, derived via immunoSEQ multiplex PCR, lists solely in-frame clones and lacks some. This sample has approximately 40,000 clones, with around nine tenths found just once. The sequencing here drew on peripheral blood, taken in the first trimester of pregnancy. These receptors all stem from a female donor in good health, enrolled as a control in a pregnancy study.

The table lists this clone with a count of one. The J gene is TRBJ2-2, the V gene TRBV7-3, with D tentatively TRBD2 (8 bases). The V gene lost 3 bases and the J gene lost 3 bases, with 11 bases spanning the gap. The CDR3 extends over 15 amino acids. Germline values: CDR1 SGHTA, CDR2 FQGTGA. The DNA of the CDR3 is TGTGCCAGCAGCTTTAGCGGGACAGACACCGGGGAGCTGTTTTTT. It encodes CASSFSGTDTGELFF.

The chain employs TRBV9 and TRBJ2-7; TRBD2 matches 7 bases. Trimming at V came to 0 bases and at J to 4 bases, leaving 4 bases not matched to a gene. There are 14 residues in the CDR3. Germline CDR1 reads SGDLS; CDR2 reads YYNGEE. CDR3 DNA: TGTGCCAGCAGCGTAGGGGGAGGGCCTTACGAGCAGTACTTC. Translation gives CASSVGGGPYEQYF.

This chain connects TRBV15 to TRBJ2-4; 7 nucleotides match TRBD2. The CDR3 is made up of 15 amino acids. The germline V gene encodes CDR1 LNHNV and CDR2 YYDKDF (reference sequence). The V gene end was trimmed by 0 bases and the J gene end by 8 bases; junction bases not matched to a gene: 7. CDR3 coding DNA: TGTGCCACCAGCAGAGACCCCCGGGGGGTGGACATTCAGTACTTC. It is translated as CATSRDPRGVDIQYF. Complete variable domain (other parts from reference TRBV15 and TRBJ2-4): DAMVIQNPRYQVTQFGKPVTLSCSQTLNHNVMYWYQQKSSQAPKLLFHYYDKDFNNEADTPDNFQSRRPNTSFCFLDIRSPGLGDTAMYLCATSRDPRGVDIQYFGAGTRLSVL.

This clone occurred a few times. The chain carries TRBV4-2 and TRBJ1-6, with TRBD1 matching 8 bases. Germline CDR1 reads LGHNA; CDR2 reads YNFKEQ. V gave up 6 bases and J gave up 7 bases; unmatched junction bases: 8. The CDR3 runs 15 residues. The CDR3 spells CASRSTRGQNSPLHF. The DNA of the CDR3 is TGTGCCAGCAGATCAACCAGGGGGCAAAATTCACCCCTCCACTTT.

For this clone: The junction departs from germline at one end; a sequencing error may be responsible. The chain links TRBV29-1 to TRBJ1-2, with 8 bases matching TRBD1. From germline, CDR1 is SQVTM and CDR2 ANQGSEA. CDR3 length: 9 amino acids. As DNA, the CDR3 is TGCAGCGTTGAACCGGGACAGGTTTTC. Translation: CSVEPGQVF.